The 12 T cell receptor beta chains listed next were all sequenced from one sample in a study of T cell responses to AZD1222 COVID-19 vaccine. Assay used: immunoSEQ multiplex PCR; TCRdb lists only in-frame clones, some missing. Here the sample spans 130,000 to 150,000 clones, about 93% being singletons. The starting material was peripheral blood, obtained on day 0 of AZD1222 vaccination. The receptors stem from an adult in good health.

This chain uses TRBV9 with TRBJ1-1; 9 nucleotides align to TRBD1. Germline V gives CDR1 SGDLS, CDR2 YYNGEE. The V and J ends lost 4 bases and 2 bases, in that order; junction bases with no gene match: 3. The CDR3 is 14 amino acids. The CDR3, as DNA: TGTGCCAGCAGCTTTACAGGGGGCAACACTGAAGCTTTCTTT. This codes for CASSFTGGNTEAFF.

This rearrangement joins TRBV19 to TRBJ1-1; weak D call: TRBD1 (5 bases). The CDR3 contains 14 residues. Deletions cut 7 bases from V and 0 bases from J, with 12 bases between. Germline CDR1 and CDR2: LNHDA and SQIVND (reference sequence). In nucleotides, the CDR3 is TGTGCCAGTACCGAGGGGCGGCTGAACACTGAAGCTTTCTTT. Protein sequence: CASTEGRLNTEAFF.

This clone has a single count. The chain employs TRBV2 and TRBJ1-2, with D maybe TRBD1 (6 bases). The germline gives CDR1 SNHLY, CDR2 FYNNEI. The V gene lost 6 bases and the J gene lost 5 bases, with 13 bases spanning the gap. This CDR3 is built from 13 residues. CDR3 sequence reads: CASSVQGGYGYTF. The DNA of the CDR3 is TGTGCCAGCAGCGTACAGGGTGGGTATGGCTACACCTTC. Looking up the rest from reference TRBV2 and TRBJ1-2 gives the full variable domain: EPEVTQTPSHQVTQMGQEVILRCVPISNHLYFYWYRQILGQKVEFLVSFYNNEISEKSEIFDDQFSVERPDGSNFTLKIRSTKLEDSAMYFCASSVQGGYGYTFGSGTRLTVV.

The chain links TRBV6-4 to TRBJ1-1; D not resolved. Trimming cost V 5 bases and J 3 bases, with 10 bases left between them. Germline CDR1 reads MRHNA; CDR2 reads SNTAGT. This CDR3 is 13 amino acids long. The CDR3 spells CASSYTEDTEAFF. In nucleotides, the CDR3 is TGTGCCAGCAGTTACACAGAGGACACTGAAGCTTTCTTT.

V usage is TRBV14 and J usage is TRBJ1-1; no definite D call. V dropped 4 bases and J dropped 4 bases, with 13 bases sitting between them. CDR3 length: 14 amino acids. Germline CDR1 and CDR2: SGHDN and FVKESK. The CDR3 loop is CASSPAYIGTEAFF. Here the CDR3 DNA reads TGTGCCAGCAGCCCTGCCTACATCGGCACTGAAGCTTTCTTT.

V gene TRBV15 combines with J gene TRBJ1-5; D is possibly TRBD1 (5 bases). Germline assignment: CDR1 LNHNV and CDR2 YYDKDF (reference sequence). The CDR3 has 15 residues. V was cut by 4 bases and J by 0 bases, with 10 bases left in between. CDR3 loop: CATSTEGLSNQPQHF. CDR3 DNA: TGTGCCACCAGCACCGAGGGGCTTAGCAATCAGCCCCAGCATTTT.

The chain uses TRBV11-1 and TRBJ1-1; a weak D match, TRBD1 (5 bases). Germline V CDR1 and CDR2: SGHAT, FQDESV (reference sequence). The CDR3 totals 14 residues. Deletions cut 5 bases from V and 1 base from J, with 11 bases between. The CDR3 DNA reads TGTGCCAGCAGCCCATCGACAGAGAACACTGAAGCTTTCTTT. It is translated as CASSPSTENTEAFF.

The chain has TRBV5-1 and TRBJ1-1; D is unresolved. Trimming took off 0 bases at V and 4 bases at J, with 10 bases between the two ends. This CDR3 has 14 amino acids. Per germline, CDR1 SGHRS and CDR2 YFSETQ. CDR3 protein: CASSLGPWGTEAFF. DNA for the CDR3: TGCGCCAGCAGCTTGGGACCTTGGGGCACTGAAGCTTTCTTT.

V usage is TRBV2 and J usage is TRBJ2-1, with 9 bases that match TRBD1. Germline assignment: CDR1 SNHLY and CDR2 FYNNEI. The CDR3 totals 14 residues. V dropped 4 bases and J dropped 7; count of bases not matched to a gene: 5. DNA for the CDR3: TGTGCCAGCAGTGCGGGACAGGGTGTGAATGAGCAGTTCTTC. Its translation is CASSAGQGVNEQFF.

The chain is built from TRBV5-4 and TRBJ2-3, with 9 nucleotides matching TRBD2. This CDR3 spans 15 amino acids. Trimming at V came to 2 bases and at J to 2 bases, leaving 3 bases not matched to a gene. The germline V gene has CDR1 SGHNT and CDR2 YYREEE (reference sequence). The CDR3 DNA reads TGTGCCAGCAGCTTAGCGGGGGGCTTCACAGATACGCAGTATTTT. Translating gives CASSLAGGFTDTQYF.

This chain joins TRBV4-1 and TRBJ1-3; D unclear. CDR3 size: 16 residues. The germline V gene encodes CDR1 MGHRA and CDR2 YSYEKL. With 4 bases removed from V and 3 bases from J, the gap between germline ends came to 16 bases. As DNA, the CDR3 is TGCGCCAGCAGCCTTAACTTTGAGACCTATGGAAACACCATATATTTT. It encodes CASSLNFETYGNTIYF.

The V call is TRBV2, the J call TRBJ2-7; no clear D gene. The V and J ends lost 6 bases and 3 bases respectively, with 15 bases between them. CDR1 SNHLY and CDR2 FYNNEI come from the germline V gene. This CDR3 has 14 amino acids. CDR3 loop: CASRSPARHYEQYF. As DNA, the CDR3 is TGTGCCAGCAGGAGCCCGGCACGACACTACGAGCAGTACTTC.